The present entry profiles one TCR beta chain with its context. This clonotype has only a few counts. The antigen this receptor binds is unknown. No qualities accompany the bases; no much larger clone lies one base away. Synthesis of TCR cDNA relied on 5'RACE template switching, a step that introduced a universal primer site along with unique molecular identifiers. Priming of cDNA synthesis was performed from both the TCR alpha and TCR beta constant segments. Library amplification involved two PCR steps, and the second step added sample barcodes and sequencing adapters. Sequencing of the libraries was done on either Illumina HiSeq 2500 (2x100 bp) or NovaSeq (2x150 bp). The authors' analysis ran thus. MIGEC was used to demultiplex reads and collapse the reads into UMI consensus sequences, and MiXCR was used for V(D)J alignment. Vaccine-responding clonotypes were defined with edgeR using replicate PBMC samples, requiring FDR below 0.01 and a log2 fold change above 5 up to day 15. Each bulk clonotype received a CD4 or CD8 identity based on whether the sequenced CD4 or CD8 repertoire contained that clonotype at higher abundance. The public sequencing data were trimmed at Q25 with fastp and processed into clonotypes with MiXCR by TCRdb, which kept only in-frame beta chains. Records with the same CDR3 protein are collapsed into one entry carrying the most frequent genes and DNA. In this record, the V and J calls reflect TCRdb's handling and not the investigators' own analysis. The sample includes about 220,000 distinct CDR3 sequences, with more than 6.5% observed a single time. The ten biggest clones cover approximately 1.1% of the sample.

CDR1 and CDR2, looked up from the germline V gene, are SGDLS and YYNGEE. Here V drops 3 bases and J drops 5 bases, and the junction holds 4 bases not matched to any gene. The CDR3, from cysteine to phenylalanine, totals 14 residues. Just CDR3 DNA is preserved here, 42 bases in frame from base 1. The treatment or condition label of this sample denotes: live attenuated yellow fever vaccine strain. A standard Ficoll-Paque protocol was used to isolate PBMCs from peripheral blood. CD4 and CD8 T-cell fractions were isolated with Dynabeads CD4 and CD8 positive selection kits. RNA was extracted with TriZol from bulk PBMCs, CD4 and CD8 fractions, and dextramer-positive and dextramer-negative fractions. This sample is part of a study of T cells after yellow fever vaccination (dated by TCRdb to 2018 to 2020). About the investigation overall: Libraries from fractions with low cell numbers were prepared with the SMART-Seq v4 Ultra Low Input RNA kit. To follow T-cell clones before and after primary and booster YFV17D yellow fever vaccination, bulk TCR alpha and beta repertoires were sequenced over time. Two healthy male donors, one aged 18 to 30 and one aged 30 to 40 years, made up the cohort. Blood was drawn at multiple timepoints before and after primary and secondary immunization, with bulk PBMC replicates and cell subsets isolated.

Findings and caveats that apply to the study as a whole: Because abundant contaminating clonotypes from the bulk population could be contained in FACS-sorted repertoires, computational filtering was required. A small fraction of clonotypes showed up in both the CD4 and CD8 compartments, probably as a result of convergent recombination. Most clones expanded after primary vaccination (around 96% of CD4 and approximately 90% of CD8) were re-detected after the booster, suggesting that broad memory maintenance occurred. The secondary T-cell response was weaker than the primary response but faster, peaking on day 5 instead of day 15. Because the study included only a couple of donors, the extent to which the findings can be generalized is limited.

The clonotype comes from a man in his thirties or forties who received the YFV17D yellow fever vaccine. Material: CD4+ T cells sorted from PBMCs, obtained on the day of the yellow fever booster vaccination. Recombination linked TRBV9 to TRBJ2-2, with 7 bases in between that match TRBD1. The DNA sequence is as follows: TGTGCCAGCAGCGATCTGACAGGGACCGGGGAGCTGTTTTTT. Its protein is CASSDLTGTGELFF.